The 23 T cell receptor beta chains given below trace back to one sample, sequenced in a study of shared clonotypes between healthy human individuals. Here immunoSEQ multiplex PCR was the method, and the copy in TCRdb shows in-frame clones only, minus some. The data show more than 900,000 clones, around 78% seen once. Sequenced: memory CD4+ T cells from PBMCs. Specified subset: CD45RA-negative fraction. Receptors were obtained from a man in his late teens or twenties in good health. Some clones in this sample may be carry-over from other donors' samples.

The V call is TRBV28, the J call TRBJ2-7, with 11 nucleotides matching TRBD1. V lost 7 bases and J lost 3; bases outside the gene matches: 8. Looked up from germline, CDR1 is MDHEN and CDR2 is SYDVKM. The CDR3 consists of 15 residues. CDR3 region: CASTLSGTGGYEQYF. The CDR3 region has the DNA TGTGCCAGCACCCTATCCGGGACAGGGGGCTACGAGCAGTACTTC.

The rearrangement uses TRBV5-4 and TRBJ2-7; no definite D call. The germline gives CDR1 SGHNT, CDR2 YYREEE (reference sequence). V dropped 1 base and J dropped 4 bases, with 9 bases sitting between them. The CDR3 length is 13 residues. The CDR3 DNA is TGTGCCAGCAGCTTGCATTTGACGTACGAGCAGTACTTC. The encoded protein is CASSLHLTYEQYF.

This chain connects TRBV28 to TRBJ2-7; D unclear. Germline CDR1 MDHEN, CDR2 SYDVKM. The V end was cut by 5 bases, the J end by 2 bases, with 13 bases between. The CDR3 is made up of 14 amino acids. CDR3 sequence (DNA): TGTGCCAGCAGTAATGTGGACCGCACCTACGAGCAGTACTTC. Its translation is CASSNVDRTYEQYF.

The chain employs TRBV7-6 and TRBJ2-7; 7 nucleotides line up with TRBD2. The ends lost 0 bases at V and 4 bases at J; junction bases unmatched: 9. The V gene's germline CDR1 is SGHVS and CDR2 FNYEAQ. The CDR3 covers 16 residues. The CDR3 DNA follows: TGTGCCAGCAGCTTAGCAAGGCGGGAGTCGTCGTACGAGCAGTACTTC. Amino acids: CASSLARRESSYEQYF.

The rearrangement links TRBV6-1 to TRBJ1-4, with D uncertain. CDR3 size: 15 residues. Trimming took off 6 bases at V and 0 bases at J, with 11 bases between the two ends. Germline-derived CDR1 and CDR2 are MNHNS and SASEGT. The CDR3 is CASRITASTNEKLFF. The CDR3 DNA follows: TGTGCCAGCAGAATAACAGCGTCAACTAATGAAAAACTGTTTTTT.

The chain combines TRBV7-2 with TRBJ2-5; 8 bases fit TRBD1. Trimming removed 6 bases from V and 4 bases from J; junction bases left unmatched: 4. Germline CDR1 reads SGHTA; CDR2 reads FQGNSA. The CDR3 is 13 amino acids. The CDR3 reads CASRGQGAETQYF. As DNA, the CDR3 is TGTGCCAGCAGAGGACAGGGTGCAGAGACCCAGTACTTC.

The rearrangement uses TRBV30 and TRBJ2-5; perhaps D is TRBD1 or TRBD2 (5 bases each). The CDR3 is made up of 14 amino acids. Trimming removed 5 bases at V and 4 bases at J, with 17 bases between. Germline CDR1 and CDR2: GTSNPN and SVGIG (reference sequence). The chain's CDR3 is CAWVGTGDRETQYF. The CDR3 coding sequence is TGTGCCTGGGTCGGGACGGGCGACCGAGAGACCCAGTACTTC.

The chain is built from TRBV12-5 and TRBJ1-2; D perhaps matches TRBD1 (6 bases). The germline V gene has CDR1 LGHNT and CDR2 FRNRAP. This CDR3 has 14 residues. V was shortened by 4 bases and J by 4 bases, with 13 bases between the two germline ends. CDR3 sequence reads: CASGSPGASYGYTF. The CDR3, as DNA: TGTGCTAGTGGTTCCCCGGGGGCCTCCTATGGCTACACCTTC. The full variable domain, with the rest looked up from reference TRBV12-5 and TRBJ1-2, is DARVTQTPRHKVTEMGQEVTMRCQPILGHNTVFWYRQTMMQGLELLAYFRNRAPLDDSGMPKDRFSAEMPDATLATLKIQPSEPRDSAVYFCASGSPGASYGYTFGSGTRLTVV.

The rearrangement uses TRBV28 and TRBJ2-6, with 7 bases that match TRBD1. This CDR3 is built from 15 residues. Trimming at V came to 8 bases and at J to 0 bases, leaving 4 bases not matched to a gene. The germline V gene has CDR1 MDHEN and CDR2 SYDVKM. The CDR3 DNA reads TGTGCCAGCGCTCAGGGGGACTCTGGGGCCAACGTCCTGACTTTC. This encodes CASAQGDSGANVLTF. Filled out from reference TRBV28 and TRBJ2-6, the complete variable domain reads DVKVTQSSRYLVKRTGEKVFLECVQDMDHENMFWYRQDPGLGLRLIYFSYDVKMKEKGDIPEGYSVSREKKERFSLILESASTNQTSMYLCASAQGDSGANVLTFGAGSRLTVL.

The chain employs TRBV19 and TRBJ1-4, with a weak D call TRBD1 (5 bases). The CDR3 length is 14 residues. Trimming took 4 bases from V and 6 from J, leaving 12 bases between them. In germline, CDR1 is LNHDA, CDR2 SQIVND (reference sequence). In DNA form, the CDR3 reads TGTGCCAGTAGTAGGGCAGGGAAAGATGAAAAACTGTTTTTT. Protein: CASSRAGKDEKLFF. Looking up the rest from reference TRBV19 and TRBJ1-4 gives the full variable domain: DGGITQSPKYLFRKEGQNVTLSCEQNLNHDAMYWYRQDPGQGLRLIYYSQIVNDFQKGDIAEGYSVSREKKESFPLTVTSAQKNPTAFYLCASSRAGKDEKLFFGSGTQLSVL.

The chain employs TRBV18 and TRBJ2-3; D gene ambiguous. V gave up 4 bases and J gave up 0 bases, with 8 bases separating them. Germline V gene data show CDR1 as KGHSH and CDR2 as LQKENI. This CDR3 has 14 amino acids. Here the CDR3 reads CASSLAGSTDTQYF. The CDR3 region has the DNA TGTGCCAGCTCACTTGCAGGAAGCACAGATACGCAGTATTTT.

This clone was picked up one time. The chain links TRBV5-1 to TRBJ2-7, with TRBD1 as a possible D gene (6 bases). V was cut by 3 bases and J by 2 bases, with 12 bases left in between. This CDR3 is 14 amino acids long. Germline lookup yields CDR1 SGHRS and CDR2 YFSETQ. CDR3 in amino acids: CASSSKGTPYEQYF. In DNA form, the CDR3 reads TGCGCCAGCAGCTCGAAGGGGACACCCTACGAGCAGTACTTC.

A note on this clone: This CDR3 fails to terminate in the conserved phenylalanine or tryptophan, so it likely reflects a read error. CDR3 residues: CASNREVSYNSPLHS. DNA of the CDR3: TGTGCCAGCAACAGGGAGGTCTCCTATAATTCACCCCTCCACTCT. This chain joins TRBV11-3 and TRBJ1-6; maybe TRBD1 (6 bases). Germline loops: CDR1 SGHNT, CDR2 YENEEA. The V end was cut by 7 bases, the J end by 0 bases, with 10 bases between. The CDR3 length is 15 residues.

V is TRBV6-5 and J is TRBJ2-5, with D perhaps TRBD1 (6 bases). The germline CDR1 and CDR2 sequences are MNHEY and SVGAGI. The CDR3 runs to 15 residues. Trimming cost V 6 bases and J 4 bases, with 18 bases left between them. DNA of the CDR3: TGTGCCAGCAGCCCGAGCAGGGGCCCCCGAGAGACCCAGTACTTC. This translates into CASSPSRGPRETQYF.

Notes on this clone: This specimen includes other DNA sequences encoding the same CDR3. The chain joins TRBV9 to TRBJ2-5; D not resolved. Germline V lookup: CDR1 SGDLS, CDR2 YYNGEE. Trimming removed 0 bases at V and 2 bases at J, with 5 bases between. The CDR3 has 13 amino acids. CDR3 DNA sequence: TGTGCCAGCAGCGTAGGCCAGCAAGAGACCCAGTACTTC. It specifies CASSVGQQETQYF.

The chain uses TRBV6-4 and TRBJ1-2; D gene uncertain. The CDR3 runs to 11 residues. V was clipped by 5 bases and J by 8 bases, with 9 bases between them. Germline CDR1 MRHNA, CDR2 SNTAGT. CDR3: CASSSGWGYTF. CDR3 bases: TGTGCCAGCAGTTCGGGCTGGGGCTACACCTTC.

This rearrangement joins TRBV18 to TRBJ2-2; the D is unclear. V gave up 3 bases and J gave up 4 bases, with 9 bases separating them. The CDR3 loop spans 14 amino acids. Germline assignment: CDR1 KGHSH and CDR2 LQKENI. The CDR3 is CASSPTRSTGELFF. The DNA of the CDR3 is TGTGCCAGCTCACCTACAAGGAGCACCGGGGAGCTGTTTTTT.

Of note for this clone: A much larger clone differs from this one at a single base, so this may be a read error. Other DNA sequences in this sample translate to the same CDR3. The V gene is TRBV5-1, the J gene TRBJ2-5; the D is unclear. V lost 4 bases to trimming and J lost 1 base, with 5 bases between them. CDR1 SGHRS and CDR2 YFSETQ come from the germline V gene. This CDR3 is 12 amino acids long. The CDR3 nucleotides read TGCGCCAGCAGCCGACCCCAAGAGACCCAGTACTTC. It encodes CASSRPQETQYF. The full variable domain, with the rest looked up from reference TRBV5-1 and TRBJ2-5, is KAGVTQTPRYLIKTRGQQVTLSCSPISGHRSVSWYQQTPGQGLQFLFEYFSETQRNKGNFPGRFSGRQFSNSRSEMNVSTLELGDSALYLCASSRPQETQYFGPGTRLLVL.

The J gene is TRBJ1-2, the V gene TRBV6-5; TRBD1 matches at 8 bases. Looked up from germline, CDR1 is MNHEY and CDR2 is SVGAGI. The CDR3 runs to 15 residues. The V and J ends lost 5 bases and 1 base, in that order; junction bases with no gene match: 6. CDR3 in DNA: TGTGCCAGCAGTCTTACAGGGGGATTTAACTATGGCTACACCTTC. As protein: CASSLTGGFNYGYTF.

The chain carries TRBV2 and TRBJ1-5; the D is unclear. The CDR3 spans 12 residues. Between the trimmed V and J ends, which lost 4 bases and 7 bases, there was a span of 8 bases. From germline, CDR1 is SNHLY and CDR2 FYNNEI. The CDR3 sequence: CASSGGSQPQHF. The DNA for the CDR3 is TGTGCCAGCAGTGGTGGCAGCCAGCCCCAGCATTTT. The full variable domain, completed using reference TRBV2 and TRBJ1-5, is EPEVTQTPSHQVTQMGQEVILRCVPISNHLYFYWYRQILGQKVEFLVSFYNNEISEKSEIFDDQFSVERPDGSNFTLKIRSTKLEDSAMYFCASSGGSQPQHFGDGTRLSIL.

The chain is built from TRBV2 and TRBJ2-7; tentatively, D is TRBD2 (5 bases). Deletions cut 8 bases from V and 6 bases from J, with 17 bases between. The CDR3 loop spans 13 amino acids. Germline loops: CDR1 SNHLY, CDR2 FYNNEI. CDR3 sequence: CASHGTRWGEQYF. The CDR3, as DNA: TGTGCCAGCCATGGAACTAGGTGGGGCGAGCAGTACTTC.

CDR3 region: CASSLGAGAPTPNTGELFF. The DNA of the CDR3 is TGTGCCAGCAGCTTGGGGGCGGGAGCCCCAACACCGAACACCGGGGAGCTGTTTTTT. V is TRBV5-8 and J is TRBJ2-2, with TRBD2 matching over 7 bases. Germline lookup yields CDR1 SGHTS and CDR2 YDEGEE. Trimming took 0 bases from V and 0 from J; bases not matched to a gene: 11. The CDR3 extends over 19 amino acids.

Comment on this clone: A read error may explain this, as a much larger clone is one base away. Other nucleotide sequences in the sample specify the same CDR3. The chain joins TRBV5-1 to TRBJ2-1; D call uncertain. This CDR3 has 14 residues. The germline gives CDR1 SGHRS, CDR2 YFSETQ. The CDR3 nucleotides read TGCGCCAGCAGCCTGATGGCCTCCGACAATGAGCAGTTCTTC. It specifies CASSLMASDNEQFF.